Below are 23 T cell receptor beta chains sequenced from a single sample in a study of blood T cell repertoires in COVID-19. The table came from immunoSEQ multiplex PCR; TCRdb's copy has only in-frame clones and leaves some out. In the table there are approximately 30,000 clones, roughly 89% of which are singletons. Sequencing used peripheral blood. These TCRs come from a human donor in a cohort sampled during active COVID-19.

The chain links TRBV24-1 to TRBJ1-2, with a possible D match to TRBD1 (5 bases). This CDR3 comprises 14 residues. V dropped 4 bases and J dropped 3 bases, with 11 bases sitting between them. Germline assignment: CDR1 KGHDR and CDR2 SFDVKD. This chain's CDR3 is CATSDPDRYYGYTF. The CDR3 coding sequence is TGTGCCACCAGTGACCCCGACAGATACTATGGCTACACCTTC.

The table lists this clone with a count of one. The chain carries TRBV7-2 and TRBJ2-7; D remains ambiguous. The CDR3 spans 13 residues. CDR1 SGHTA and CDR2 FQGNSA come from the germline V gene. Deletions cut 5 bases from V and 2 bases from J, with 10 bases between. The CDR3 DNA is TGTGCCAGCAGCCCAACAGTTCCCTACGAGCAGTACTTC. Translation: CASSPTVPYEQYF.

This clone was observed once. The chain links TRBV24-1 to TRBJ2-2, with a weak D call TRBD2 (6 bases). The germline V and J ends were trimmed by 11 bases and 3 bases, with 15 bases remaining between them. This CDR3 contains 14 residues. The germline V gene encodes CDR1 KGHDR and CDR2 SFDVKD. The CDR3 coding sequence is TGTGCCATCGCAACTAGCCGAGACACCGGGGAGCTGTTTTTT. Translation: CAIATSRDTGELFF.

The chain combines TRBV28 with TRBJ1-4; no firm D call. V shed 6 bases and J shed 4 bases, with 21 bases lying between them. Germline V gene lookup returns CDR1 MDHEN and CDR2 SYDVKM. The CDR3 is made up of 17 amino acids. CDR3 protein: CASRPDETRDVNEKLFF. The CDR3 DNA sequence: TGTGCCAGCAGGCCGGACGAGACGAGGGATGTTAATGAAAAACTGTTTTTT.

CDR3 DNA: TGTGCCAGCATGCAGTGGCTCTCTGGGGCCAACGTCCTGACTTTC. Translation gives CASMQWLSGANVLTF. The genes are TRBV6-5 and TRBJ2-6; D not certain. The CDR3 contains 15 residues. V was pared by 7 bases and J by 0 bases, with 10 bases between. The V gene's germline CDR1 is MNHEY and CDR2 SVGAGI.

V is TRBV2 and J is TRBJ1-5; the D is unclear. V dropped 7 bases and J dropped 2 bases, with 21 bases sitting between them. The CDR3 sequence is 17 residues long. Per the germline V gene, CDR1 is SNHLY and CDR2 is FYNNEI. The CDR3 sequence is CASTYGSSVMGNQPQHF. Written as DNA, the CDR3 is TGTGCCAGCACCTACGGTTCTTCGGTGATGGGCAATCAGCCCCAGCATTTT.

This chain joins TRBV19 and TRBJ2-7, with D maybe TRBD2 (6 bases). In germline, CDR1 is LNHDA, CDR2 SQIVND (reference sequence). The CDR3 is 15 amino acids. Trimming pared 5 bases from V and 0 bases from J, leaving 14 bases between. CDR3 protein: CASSFRDSYSYEQYF. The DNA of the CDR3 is TGTGCCAGTAGTTTCCGGGACTCTTACTCCTACGAGCAGTACTTC.

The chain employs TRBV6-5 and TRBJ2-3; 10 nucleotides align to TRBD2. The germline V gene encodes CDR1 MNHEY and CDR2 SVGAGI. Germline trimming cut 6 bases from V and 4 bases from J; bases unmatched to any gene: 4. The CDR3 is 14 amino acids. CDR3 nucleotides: TGTGCCAGCAGAGCGGGAGGGCGTGCAGATACGCAGTATTTT. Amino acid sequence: CASRAGGRADTQYF.

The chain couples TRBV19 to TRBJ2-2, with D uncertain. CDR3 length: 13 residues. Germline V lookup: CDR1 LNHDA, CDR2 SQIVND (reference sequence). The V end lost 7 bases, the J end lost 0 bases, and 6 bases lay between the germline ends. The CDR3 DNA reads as TGTGCCAGTACAGTCTCGAACACCGGGGAGCTGTTTTTT. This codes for CASTVSNTGELFF. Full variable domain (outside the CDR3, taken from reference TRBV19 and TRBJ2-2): DGGITQSPKYLFRKEGQNVTLSCEQNLNHDAMYWYRQDPGQGLRLIYYSQIVNDFQKGDIAEGYSVSREKKESFPLTVTSAQKNPTAFYLCASTVSNTGELFFGEGSRLTVL.

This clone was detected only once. The CDR3 protein is CASSPQDRVTDTQYF. The DNA of the CDR3 is TGCGCCAGCAGCCCCCAGGACAGGGTCACAGATACGCAGTATTTT. This chain joins TRBV5-1 and TRBJ2-3; 8 bases map to TRBD1. The CDR3 has 15 residues. V gave up 4 bases and J gave up 2 bases; unmatched junction bases: 6. Germline V gene sequence: CDR1 SGHRS, CDR2 YFSETQ.

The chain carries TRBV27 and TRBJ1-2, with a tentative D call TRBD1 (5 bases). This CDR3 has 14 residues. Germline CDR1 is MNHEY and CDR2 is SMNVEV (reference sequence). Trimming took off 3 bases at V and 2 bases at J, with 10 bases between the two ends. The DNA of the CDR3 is TGTGCCAGCAGTTTTGGGGGGGGAAACTATGGCTACACCTTC. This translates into CASSFGGGNYGYTF.

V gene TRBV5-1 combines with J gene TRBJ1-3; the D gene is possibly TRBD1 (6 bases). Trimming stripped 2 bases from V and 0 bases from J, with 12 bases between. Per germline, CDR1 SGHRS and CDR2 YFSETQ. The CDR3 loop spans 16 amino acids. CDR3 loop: CASSFSRDTSGNTIYF. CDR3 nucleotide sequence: TGCGCCAGCAGCTTCTCCCGGGACACCTCTGGAAACACCATATATTTT.

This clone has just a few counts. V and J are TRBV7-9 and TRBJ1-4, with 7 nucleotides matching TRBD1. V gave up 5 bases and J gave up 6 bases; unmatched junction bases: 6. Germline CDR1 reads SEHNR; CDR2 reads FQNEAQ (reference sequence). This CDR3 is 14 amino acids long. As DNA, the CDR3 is TGTGCCAGCAGCCTAGGACAGGTACATGAAAAACTGTTTTTT. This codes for CASSLGQVHEKLFF.

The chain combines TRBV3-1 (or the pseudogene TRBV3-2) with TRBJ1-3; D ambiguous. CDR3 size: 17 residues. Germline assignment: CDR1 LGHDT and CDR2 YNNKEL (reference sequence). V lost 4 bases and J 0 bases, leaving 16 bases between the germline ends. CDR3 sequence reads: CASSPPWAGGSGNTIYF. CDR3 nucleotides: TGTGCCAGCAGCCCCCCTTGGGCGGGAGGCTCTGGAAACACCATATATTTT.

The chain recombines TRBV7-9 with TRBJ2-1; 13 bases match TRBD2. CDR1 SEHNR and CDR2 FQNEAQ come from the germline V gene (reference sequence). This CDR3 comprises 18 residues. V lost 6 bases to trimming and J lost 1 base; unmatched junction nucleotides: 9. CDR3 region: CASSSTGTSGKSYNEQFF. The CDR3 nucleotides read TGTGCCAGCAGTTCGACCGGGACTAGCGGGAAATCCTACAATGAGCAGTTCTTC. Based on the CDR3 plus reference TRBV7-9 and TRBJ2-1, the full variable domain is DTGVSQNPRHKITKRGQNVTFRCDPISEHNRLYWYRQTLGQGPEFLTYFQNEAQLEKSRLLSDRFSAERPKGSFSTLEIQRTEQGDSAMYLCASSSTGTSGKSYNEQFFGPGTRLTVL.

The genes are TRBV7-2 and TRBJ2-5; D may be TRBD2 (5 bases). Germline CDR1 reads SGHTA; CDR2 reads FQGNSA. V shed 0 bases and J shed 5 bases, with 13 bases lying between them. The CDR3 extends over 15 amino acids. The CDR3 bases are TGTGCCAGCAGCTTAGCTATCGGGGAGTGGGAGACCCAGTACTTC. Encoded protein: CASSLAIGEWETQYF.

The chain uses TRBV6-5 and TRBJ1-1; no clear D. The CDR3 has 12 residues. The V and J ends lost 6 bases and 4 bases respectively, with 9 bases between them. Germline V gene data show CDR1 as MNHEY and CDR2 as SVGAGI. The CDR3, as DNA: TGTGCCAGCAGCCTTGACACCACTGAAGCTTTCTTT. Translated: CASSLDTTEAFF.

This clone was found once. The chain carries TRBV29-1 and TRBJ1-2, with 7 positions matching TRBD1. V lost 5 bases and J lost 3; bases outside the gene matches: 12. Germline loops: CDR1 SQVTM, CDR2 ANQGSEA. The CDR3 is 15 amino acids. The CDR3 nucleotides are TGCAGCGTTCCCAGGACAGGTGGGATTTACTATGGCTACACCTTC. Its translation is CSVPRTGGIYYGYTF.

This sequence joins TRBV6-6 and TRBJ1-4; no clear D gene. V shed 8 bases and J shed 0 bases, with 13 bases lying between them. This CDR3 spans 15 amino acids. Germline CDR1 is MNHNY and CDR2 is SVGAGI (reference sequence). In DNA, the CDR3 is TGTGCCAGCCATGGAGGGCAGTCAACTAATGAAAAACTGTTTTTT. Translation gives CASHGGQSTNEKLFF.

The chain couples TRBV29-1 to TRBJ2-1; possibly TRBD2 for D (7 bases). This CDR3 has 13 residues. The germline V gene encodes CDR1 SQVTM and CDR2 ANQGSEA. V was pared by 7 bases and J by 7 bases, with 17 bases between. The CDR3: CSARRGGGNEQFF. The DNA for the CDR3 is TGCAGCGCACGAAGGGGAGGGGGAAATGAGCAGTTCTTC.

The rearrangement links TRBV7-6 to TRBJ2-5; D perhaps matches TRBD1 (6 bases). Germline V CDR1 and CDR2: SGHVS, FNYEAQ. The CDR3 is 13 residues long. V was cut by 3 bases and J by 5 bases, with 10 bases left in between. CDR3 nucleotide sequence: TGTGCCAGCAGCTTCGGGACACTCGAGACCCAGTACTTC. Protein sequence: CASSFGTLETQYF.

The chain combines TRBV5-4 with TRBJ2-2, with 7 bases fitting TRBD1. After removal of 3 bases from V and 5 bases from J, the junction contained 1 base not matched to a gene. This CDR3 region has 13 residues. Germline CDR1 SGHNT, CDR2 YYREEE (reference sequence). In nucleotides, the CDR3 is TGTGCCAGCAGCTCACAGGGGACCGGGGAGCTGTTTTTT. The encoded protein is CASSSQGTGELFF.

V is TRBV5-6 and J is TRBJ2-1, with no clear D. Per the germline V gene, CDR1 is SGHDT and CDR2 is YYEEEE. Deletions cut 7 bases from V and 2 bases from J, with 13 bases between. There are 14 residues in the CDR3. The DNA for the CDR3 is TGTGCCAGCGCCGACCGGGTGACCTACAATGAGCAGTTCTTC. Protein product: CASADRVTYNEQFF.